This is a list of T cell receptor beta chains from one sample in a study of blood T cell repertoires in COVID-19. Only in-frame clones appear in the TCRdb table, and some are missing; sequencing was by immunoSEQ multiplex PCR. The data show 30,000 to 40,000 clones, around 90% seen once. Specimen: peripheral blood. The source is a man aged 60 to 69 with active or convalescent COVID-19. Each CDR3 is given with its conserved first and last residue. Fields, in order: D gene, V gene, clone size, J gene, CDR3 protein, CDR3 DNA. A D gene is named only where the DNA matches it firmly. Size is omitted from some rows. Given values are once, few, many or a class for expanded clones.

d_call: TRBD1
v_call: TRBV29-1
clone_size: -
j_call: TRBJ2-3
cdr3_aa: CSVSRGPTDTQYF
cdr3_nt: TGCAGCGTTTCCAGGGGGCCAACAGATACGCAGTATTTT

d_call: -
v_call: TRBV14
clone_size: -
j_call: TRBJ2-1
cdr3_aa: CASSQIRGGSVESYNEQFF
cdr3_nt: TGTGCCAGCAGCCAAATCAGGGGCGGGAGTGTTGAGTCCTACAATGAGCAGTTCTTC

d_call: -
v_call: TRBV6-5
clone_size: -
j_call: TRBJ1-3
cdr3_aa: CASRFQANSGNTIYF
cdr3_nt: TGTGCCAGCAGGTTCCAGGCCAACTCTGGAAACACCATATATTTT

d_call: -
v_call: TRBV27
clone_size: few
j_call: TRBJ1-2
cdr3_aa: CASSSMLSGGYTF
cdr3_nt: TGTGCCAGCAGTTCTATGCTTTCGGGTGGCTACACCTTC

d_call: TRBD1
v_call: TRBV10-3
clone_size: few
j_call: TRBJ1-6
cdr3_aa: CAISPGQQNSPLHF
cdr3_nt: TGTGCCATCAGCCCGGGACAGCAGAATTCACCCCTCCACTTT

d_call: -
v_call: TRBV7-9
clone_size: -
j_call: TRBJ1-2
cdr3_aa: CASSFSDGGGYTF
cdr3_nt: TGTGCCAGCAGCTTTAGCGACGGGGGTGGCTACACCTTC

d_call: TRBD1
v_call: TRBV11-3
clone_size: -
j_call: TRBJ2-1
cdr3_aa: CASSLGQGNEQFF
cdr3_nt: TGTGCCAGCAGCTTGGGACAGGGGAATGAGCAGTTCTTC

d_call: TRBD1
v_call: TRBV7-9
clone_size: -
j_call: TRBJ2-3
cdr3_aa: CASSLPPQGVKTDTQYF
cdr3_nt: TGTGCCAGCAGCCTACCCCCACAGGGGGTTAAAACAGATACGCAGTATTTT

d_call: TRBD2
v_call: TRBV7-2
clone_size: -
j_call: TRBJ2-2
cdr3_aa: CASSPLAGATGELFF
cdr3_nt: TGTGCCAGCAGCCCGCTAGCGGGAGCAACCGGGGAGCTGTTTTTT

d_call: TRBD2
v_call: TRBV3-1/TRBV3-2
clone_size: -
j_call: TRBJ2-5
cdr3_aa: CASSPPLAGGRETQYF
cdr3_nt: TGTGCCAGCAGCCCCCCCTTAGCGGGAGGGAGGGAGACCCAGTACTTC

d_call: TRBD1
v_call: TRBV5-6
clone_size: -
j_call: TRBJ1-1
cdr3_aa: CASSARGQKNTEAFF
cdr3_nt: TGTGCCAGCAGCGCCCGGGGACAGAAGAACACTGAAGCTTTCTTT

d_call: -
v_call: TRBV20-1
clone_size: -
j_call: TRBJ2-5
cdr3_aa: CSASIEETQYF
cdr3_nt: TGCAGTGCTAGTATAGAAGAGACCCAGTACTTC

d_call: TRBD1
v_call: TRBV28
clone_size: -
j_call: TRBJ1-2
cdr3_aa: CASSETGQGYGYTF
cdr3_nt: TGTGCCAGCTCCGAAACCGGACAGGGATATGGCTACACCTTC

d_call: TRBD1
v_call: TRBV3-1/TRBV3-2
clone_size: -
j_call: TRBJ2-7
cdr3_aa: CASSHVRYKWGTGGLLSSYEQYF
cdr3_nt: TGTGCCAGCAGCCACGTAAGGTATAAATGGGGGACAGGGGGCTTGCTAAGCTCCTACGAGCAGTACTTC